Following are 10 T cell receptor beta chains from one sample sequenced in a study of T cell repertoires in cytomegalovirus infection. TCRdb redid the calling of the reads with MiXCR, one entry per CDR3 protein. The repertoire includes around 330,000 distinct CDR3 sequences, about 17% of them detected once, and approximately 12% sits in the top ten. Material for sequencing was PBMCs. These receptors all stem from a human donor in good health (CMV status not recorded). Some clones in this sample may be carry-over from other donors' samples.

The V and J genes are TRBV20-1 and TRBJ2-7; D is tentatively TRBD1 or TRBD2 (5 bases each). The CDR3 is 13 residues long. Germline V lookup: CDR1 DFQATT, CDR2 SNEGSKA (reference sequence). The CDR3 DNA reads TGCAGCGTTTCCGGCCAGGGAGATTACGAGCAGTACTTC. Translating it yields CSVSGQGDYEQYF.

V and J are TRBV20-1 and TRBJ1-4, with a weak D call TRBD1 (5 bases). CDR1 and CDR2 from the germline V gene are DFQATT and SNEGSKA (reference sequence). The CDR3 is 14 residues long. V lost 6 bases and J 7 bases, leaving 18 bases between the germline ends. The DNA for the CDR3 is TGCAGTGCCCCGACGGAACAGGCGCTTGAAAAACTGTTTTTT. Protein sequence: CSAPTEQALEKLFF.

With respect to this clonotype: A clone one base away is much larger, so this may be a read error. The chain carries TRBV7-9 and TRBJ1-4; 7 positions match TRBD1. The CDR3 loop spans 14 amino acids. Germline V gives CDR1 SEHNR, CDR2 FQNEAQ (reference sequence). The DNA for the CDR3 is TGTACCAGCAGCTGGCAGACAGGGCGTGAAAAACTGTTTTTT. It translates to CTSSWQTGREKLFF.

The rearrangement uses TRBV7-9 and TRBJ2-1; 10 positions match TRBD2. Looked up from germline, CDR1 is SEHNR and CDR2 is FQNEAQ (reference sequence). The CDR3 extends over 17 amino acids. V was clipped by 3 bases and J by 8 bases; unmatched bases: 13. The CDR3 region is CASSFPLSGGKNDEQFF. The CDR3 nucleotides read TGTGCCAGCAGCTTTCCTCTTAGCGGGGGGAAAAACGATGAGCAGTTCTTC.

The chain couples TRBV20-1 to TRBJ2-3, with D possibly TRBD1 on 5 matching bases. The ends were cut back, 5 bases at V and 4 bases at J, with 13 bases in the middle. CDR3 length: 13 amino acids. In germline, CDR1 is DFQATT, CDR2 SNEGSKA (reference sequence). CDR3 sequence (DNA): TGCAGTGCTCTTCTAGGGGTCGCAGATACGCAGTATTTT. Translated: CSALLGVADTQYF.

This clonotype was seen only a few times. The chain joins TRBV6-8 to TRBJ2-3, with 11 bases fitting TRBD2. Germline V gives CDR1 MNHGY, CDR2 SAAAGT. The CDR3 has 15 residues. V lost 3 bases to trimming and J lost 4 bases; unmatched junction nucleotides: 3. The CDR3 is CASSYSGGGADTQYF. The CDR3 nucleotides are TGTGCCAGCAGTTATAGCGGGGGGGGGGCAGATACGCAGTATTTT.

This clonotype came up many times. The chain employs TRBV5-1 and TRBJ2-3, with 8 bases lining up with TRBD2. The germline CDR1 and CDR2 sequences are SGHRS and YFSETQ. This CDR3 contains 16 residues. V gave up 4 bases and J gave up 1 base; unmatched junction bases: 8. CDR3 nucleotide sequence: TGCGCCAGCAGCGTAGGTATTAGCGGGGGCACAGATACGCAGTATTTT. Its translation: CASSVGISGGTDTQYF.

The chain carries TRBV6-5 and TRBJ2-1; 8 positions match TRBD1. The CDR3 consists of 14 residues. Germline CDR1 and CDR2: MNHEY and SVGAGI. Trimming removed 8 bases from V and 8 bases from J; junction bases left unmatched: 11. CDR3 bases: TGTGCCAGCCGGAGGACAGGGCAGGTGGATGAGCAGTTCTTC. Protein product: CASRRTGQVDEQFF.

In this sample, this clonotype turned up once. As DNA, the CDR3 is TGCGCCAGCAGCTTTTCGGCCGCGTCTAATGAAAAACTGTTTTTT. As protein: CASSFSAASNEKLFF. The chain employs TRBV5-1 and TRBJ1-4; no clear D gene. V was cut by 2 bases and J by 3 bases, with 11 bases left in between. Per the germline V gene, CDR1 is SGHRS and CDR2 is YFSETQ. The CDR3 is 15 amino acids.

This clonotype was detected ten times or more. The chain recombines TRBV7-2 with TRBJ1-4; no clear D gene. The length of the CDR3 is 14 residues. Trimming removed 7 bases at V and 2 bases at J, with 11 bases between. CDR1 is SGHTA and CDR2 is FQGNSA in the germline V gene. CDR3 protein: CASTLSSTNEKLFF. In nucleotides, the CDR3 is TGTGCCAGCACCCTCAGTAGTACTAATGAAAAACTGTTTTTT. The whole variable domain, remainder taken from reference TRBV7-2 and TRBJ1-4, is GAGVSQSPSNKVTEKGKDVELRCDPISGHTALYWYRQSLGQGLEFLIYFQGNSAPDKSGLPSDRFSAERTGGSVSTLTIQRTQQEDSAVYLCASTLSSTNEKLFFGSGTQLSVL.